Presented here are 15 T cell receptor beta chains from one specimen sequenced in a study of cytomegalovirus exposure and HLA in healthy donors. The table came from immunoSEQ multiplex PCR; TCRdb's copy has only in-frame clones and leaves some out. The sample has 200,000 or so clones, around 90% seen once. Sequencing was done on a sample of PBMCs. Receptors originate from a woman between 18 and 29 years old in good health and CMV-seronegative.

This clone was detected only once. V usage is TRBV27 and J usage is TRBJ2-3; 11 nucleotides agree with TRBD2. V dropped 5 bases and J dropped 3; count of bases not matched to a gene: 7. Germline values: CDR1 MNHEY, CDR2 SMNVEV (reference sequence). The CDR3 covers 16 residues. CDR3 sequence: CASSILAGVNTDTQYF. CDR3 DNA sequence: TGTGCCAGCAGTATACTAGCGGGAGTAAATACAGATACGCAGTATTTT.

The chain carries TRBV5-6 and TRBJ2-7; D possibly corresponds to TRBD2 (5 bases). V was pared by 2 bases and J by 4 bases, with 19 bases between. This CDR3 comprises 16 residues. Looked up from germline, CDR1 is SGHDT and CDR2 is YYEEEE. The CDR3 loop is CASSFEWNGGEYEQYF. CDR3 DNA sequence: TGTGCCAGCAGCTTTGAGTGGAACGGAGGAGAGTACGAGCAGTACTTC.

The chain employs TRBV18 and TRBJ1-1; D unclear. CDR1 is KGHSH, CDR2 LQKENI, per germline. Deletions cut 6 bases from V and 4 bases from J, with 12 bases between. The CDR3 covers 13 residues. CDR3: CASSPGGTTEAFF. The CDR3 DNA reads as TGTGCCAGCTCCCCCGGCGGAACCACTGAAGCTTTCTTT.

The CDR3: CASSVRLAGMVGQETQYF. The DNA for the CDR3 is TGTGCCAGCAGCGTACGACTAGCGGGAATGGTCGGGCAAGAGACCCAGTACTTC. This sequence joins TRBV7-8 and TRBJ2-5; TRBD2 matches 11 bases. The CDR3 contains 18 residues. The trim removed 5 bases at V and 2 bases at J, leaving 13 bases unmatched. CDR1 is SGHVS, CDR2 FQNEAQ, per germline. Full variable domain (outside the CDR3, taken from reference TRBV7-8 and TRBJ2-5): GAGVSQSPRYKVAKRGQDVALRCDPISGHVSLFWYQQALGQGPEFLTYFQNEAQLDKSGLPSDRFFAERPEGSVSTLKIQRTQQEDSAVYLCASSVRLAGMVGQETQYFGPGTRLLVL.

The V call is TRBV30, the J call TRBJ2-5; TRBD2 agrees at 14 bases. This CDR3 is built from 15 residues. CDR1 GTSNPN and CDR2 SVGIG come from the germline V gene (reference sequence). V lost 5 bases to trimming and J lost 7 bases; unmatched junction nucleotides: 9. The CDR3 DNA reads as TGTGCCTGGGCGGGGACTAGCGGGAGTTCGGTGACCCAGTACTTC. It yields the protein CAWAGTSGSSVTQYF.

The chain links TRBV7-9 to TRBJ2-2; D might be TRBD1 (6 bases). Trimming shortened V by 3 bases and J by 0 bases, and 8 bases separated the two germline ends. From germline, CDR1 is SEHNR and CDR2 FQNEAQ (reference sequence). This CDR3 comprises 15 residues. CDR3 sequence: CASSLDRPNTGELFF. The CDR3 coding sequence is TGTGCCAGCAGCTTGGACAGACCGAACACCGGGGAGCTGTTTTTT.

V and J are TRBV11-2 and TRBJ2-1, with 9 bases identical to TRBD2. Germline V gene sequence: CDR1 SGHAT, CDR2 FQNNGV. The CDR3 covers 16 residues. J was trimmed by 8 bases and V by 4 bases; bases with no gene match: 12. The CDR3 sequence: CASSSSRGTSRDEQFF. The DNA of the CDR3 is TGTGCCAGCAGCTCCAGTCGCGGGACTAGCAGAGATGAGCAGTTCTTC. Based on the CDR3 plus reference TRBV11-2 and TRBJ2-1, the full variable domain is EAGVAQSPRYKIIEKRQSVAFWCNPISGHATLYWYQQILGQGPKLLIQFQNNGVVDDSQLPKDRFSAERLKGVDSTLKIQPAKLEDSAVYLCASSSSRGTSRDEQFFGPGTRLTVL.

V is TRBV5-1 and J is TRBJ2-1; 9 bases agree with TRBD1. There are 14 residues in the CDR3. The V gene's germline CDR1 is SGHRS and CDR2 YFSETQ. V was pared by 2 bases and J by 5 bases, with 2 bases of the junction left unmatched. In DNA, the CDR3 is TGCGCCAGCAGCTTCGGGACAGGGAACAATGAGCAGTTCTTC. It specifies CASSFGTGNNEQFF.

This chain joins TRBV11-2 and TRBJ2-7; 7 bases match TRBD2. Trimming took 2 bases from V and 3 from J; bases not matched to a gene: 10. Germline V CDR1 and CDR2: SGHAT, FQNNGV. The CDR3 is 16 amino acids. The CDR3 sequence: CASSLLRGRAIYEQYF. The CDR3 nucleotides are TGTGCCAGCAGCTTACTTCGAGGGAGGGCCATCTACGAGCAGTACTTC.

This clone was recorded a few times. This chain joins TRBV30 and TRBJ1-6, with 8 bases matching TRBD1. The CDR3 is 15 amino acids. Losses at the gene ends were 4 bases for V and 5 bases for J; bases not matched to a gene: 7. Germline V gives CDR1 GTSNPN, CDR2 SVGIG (reference sequence). CDR3 nucleotide sequence: TGTGCCTGGACCAGACAGGGGTCGAATAATTCACCCCTCCACTTT. Translation: CAWTRQGSNNSPLHF. The whole variable domain, filled in from reference TRBV30 and TRBJ1-6, reads SQTIHQWPATLVQPVGSPLSLECTVEGTSNPNLYWYRQAAGRGLQLLFYSVGIGQISSEVPQNLSASRPQDRQFILSSKKLLLSDSGFYLCAWTRQGSNNSPLHFGNGTRLTVT.

The V call is TRBV5-1, the J call TRBJ2-1; perhaps TRBD2 as D (6 bases). Trimming removed 1 base from V and 1 base from J, with 12 bases in between. The CDR3 length is 16 residues. Germline V lookup: CDR1 SGHRS, CDR2 YFSETQ. CDR3: CASSLTHGGSYNEQFF. The DNA for the CDR3 is TGCGCCAGCAGCTTGACCCACGGGGGATCCTACAATGAGCAGTTCTTC.

The chain links TRBV7-9 to TRBJ2-1; D perhaps matches TRBD1 (5 bases). Trimming removed 7 bases at V and 4 bases at J, with 14 bases between. This CDR3 is 14 amino acids long. CDR1 and CDR2 (germline): SEHNR, FQNEAQ (reference sequence). The chain's CDR3 is CASTPGKPYNEQFF. The CDR3 DNA sequence: TGTGCCAGCACCCCAGGGAAACCGTACAATGAGCAGTTCTTC.

This chain links TRBV5-4 with TRBJ2-3; 8 nucleotides align to TRBD2. CDR3 size: 17 residues. Trimming at V came to 1 base and at J to 5 bases, leaving 12 bases not matched to a gene. Germline assignment: CDR1 SGHNT and CDR2 YYREEE (reference sequence). The CDR3 coding sequence is TGTGCCAGCAGCTTGCCGTCTAGCGGGCCCCTCGGAGATACGCAGTATTTT. Translation gives CASSLPSSGPLGDTQYF.

The chain links TRBV7-9 to TRBJ2-3, with D perhaps matching TRBD1 (6 bases). The germline V and J ends were trimmed by 1 base and 0 bases, with 14 bases remaining between them. Germline CDR1 is SEHNR and CDR2 is FQNEAQ (reference sequence). This CDR3 contains 17 residues. This chain's CDR3 is CASSLGTLGASTDTQYF. For the CDR3, the DNA is TGTGCCAGCAGCTTAGGGACGTTGGGGGCTAGCACAGATACGCAGTATTTT.

This clone showed up just once. The V and J genes are TRBV5-6 and TRBJ2-5; 7 bases line up with TRBD2. The J segment lost 0 bases and the V segment lost 6 bases, leaving 5 bases of the junction unmatched. CDR1 and CDR2 (germline): SGHDT, YYEEEE. CDR3 length equals 14 residues. In DNA, the CDR3 is TGTGCCAGCACCTCCGGGGGGTACCAAGAGACCCAGTACTTC. It specifies CASTSGGYQETQYF.